The T cell receptor beta chain under discussion was sequenced for a study of beta chain features in type 1 diabetes. Study summary: Similarity in age, gender and cell yields was seen between patients and healthy donors. General observations from the study: Patients with Type 1 diabetes showed moderately but significantly shorter TCRB CDR3s in all four CD4+ subsets. Fewer junction insertions and more nucleotide deletions appeared in type 1 diabetes patients.

V dropped 6 bases and J dropped 6; count of bases not matched to a gene: 5. Germline lookup yields CDR1 SEHNR and CDR2 FQNEAQ (reference sequence). The CDR3 has 15 amino acids. The authors reverse transcribed all of the isolated RNA, so sequencing captured expressed TCRB transcripts. Sequencing was performed with immunoSEQ multiplex PCR; in TCRdb, only in-frame clones are kept and a portion is missing. The data hold 160,000 or so clones, with less than 9.5% observed a single time. Donors contributed one heparinised blood draw apiece, averaging about 120 mL. Ten or more counts support this clone. Its antigen is not identified.

The clonotype was recovered from a woman aged 18-29 years in good health. The chain is built from TRBV7-9 and TRBJ2-1, with 13 bases lining up with TRBD2. Specimen: central memory CD4+ T cells from blood. CDR3 coding DNA: TGTGCCAGCAGGCTAACTAGCGGGGGGGCCAATGAGCAGTTCTTC. Protein product: CASRLTSGGANEQFF.